These 27 T cell receptor beta chains were all obtained from the same sample, sequenced in a study of T-cell reconstitution after alpha-beta-depleted transplantation in children. Preparation of the TCRbeta library used unique molecular identifiers. From the PCR reads, TCRdb called clonotypes with MiXCR, one entry per CDR3 protein. The data contain nearly 350,000 distinct CDR3 sequences, about 16% of them singletons. The material sequenced was PBMCs, mostly from graft donor cells, taken 360 days after TCRalphabeta/CD19-depleted stem cell transplant. These TCRs come from a male patient aged 2-15 years who had a stem cell transplant for acute lymphoblastic leukemia, so the T cells may come from the graft donor.

This clonotype was observed many times. This sequence joins TRBV20-1 and TRBJ1-1, with D possibly TRBD1 on 5 matching bases. Germline V lookup: CDR1 DFQATT, CDR2 SNEGSKA (reference sequence). V was pared by 2 bases and J by 4 bases, with 17 bases between. This CDR3 is built from 15 residues. In nucleotides, the CDR3 is TGCAGTGCTAGACCCCTACGGGGACGGAGCACTGAAGCTTTCTTT. This sequence encodes CSARPLRGRSTEAFF.

This clonotype was seen a handful of times. V is TRBV20-1 and J is TRBJ2-1, with TRBD2 identical over 8 bases. The V gene end was trimmed by 0 bases and the J gene end by 7 bases; junction bases not matched to a gene: 8. The CDR3 sequence is 15 residues long. Germline CDR1 and CDR2: DFQATT and SNEGSKA (reference sequence). The chain's CDR3 is CSAREGREVPNEQFF. In DNA, the CDR3 is TGCAGTGCTAGAGAGGGGCGGGAGGTCCCTAATGAGCAGTTCTTC.

This chain connects TRBV20-1 to TRBJ2-1; 10 nucleotides agree with TRBD2. From germline, CDR1 is DFQATT and CDR2 SNEGSKA (reference sequence). CDR3 length: 13 residues. Trimming at V came to 8 bases and at J to 6 bases, leaving 7 bases not matched to a gene. CDR3 loop: CSLAGGWGNEQFF. The CDR3 nucleotides are TGCAGTTTAGCGGGAGGATGGGGCAATGAGCAGTTCTTC.

This clonotype was observed a few times. The gene calls are TRBV12-3 or TRBV12-4 and TRBJ1-2, with 7 bases that match TRBD1. The V and J ends lost 6 bases and 5 bases, in that order; junction bases with no gene match: 6. The CDR3 is made up of 13 amino acids. The CDR3 sequence is CASSTGVGYGYTF. DNA for the CDR3: TGTGCCAGCAGCACAGGGGTCGGATATGGCTACACCTTC.

This chain joins TRBV5-5 and TRBJ1-1; D is unresolved. The CDR3 runs 13 residues. V lost 0 bases to trimming and J lost 3 bases, with 6 bases between them. The germline CDR1 and CDR2 sequences are SGHKS and YYEKEE (reference sequence). CDR3 bases: TGTGCCAGCAGCTTGGGAGAGGACACTGAAGCTTTCTTT. It specifies CASSLGEDTEAFF.

This clonotype has at least ten counts. The chain recombines TRBV4-2 with TRBJ2-1, with D uncertain. The germline CDR1 and CDR2 sequences are LGHNA and YNFKEQ. The CDR3 length is 14 residues. V shed 2 bases and J shed 7 bases, with 12 bases lying between them. CDR3 sequence: CASSQFIDPNEQFF. The DNA of the CDR3 is TGTGCCAGCAGCCAATTCATAGATCCAAATGAGCAGTTCTTC.

The V gene is TRBV4-2, the J gene TRBJ2-7, with 10 nucleotides matching TRBD2. Germline V gives CDR1 LGHNA, CDR2 YNFKEQ. This CDR3 spans 14 amino acids. The V gene end was trimmed by 4 bases and the J gene end by 7 bases; junction bases not matched to a gene: 7. CDR3 loop: CASSLLAGEEEQYF. The CDR3 coding sequence is TGTGCCAGCAGCCTCCTAGCGGGAGAAGAGGAGCAGTACTTC.

The chain carries TRBV6-5 and TRBJ2-5; 9 bases are a match to TRBD2. The V gene end was trimmed by 0 bases and the J gene end by 6 bases; junction bases not matched to a gene: 8. The CDR3 runs 16 residues. Germline V gene data show CDR1 as MNHEY and CDR2 as SVGAGI. The CDR3 here is CASSYSGGRGLQTQYF. DNA for the CDR3: TGTGCCAGCAGTTACTCCGGCGGGAGGGGACTCCAGACCCAGTACTTC.

The genes are TRBV20-1 and TRBJ2-7; D might be TRBD2 (5 bases). CDR1 DFQATT and CDR2 SNEGSKA come from the germline V gene (reference sequence). CDR3 length: 14 residues. V lost 5 bases and J lost 2, with 16 bases in between. CDR3 coding DNA: TGCAGTGCTCTCCCAGCAGCGGCCGCCTACGAGCAGTACTTC. Translating gives CSALPAAAAYEQYF.

As to this clonotype: At one of its ends the junction is not consistent with the germline gene, which may arise from a read error. This chain connects TRBV7-7 to TRBJ2-5; 7 positions match TRBD2. Germline loops: CDR1 SSHAT, CDR2 FNYEAQ (reference sequence). The CDR3 consists of 15 residues. CDR3 sequence reads: CASRAAGGSRETQYF. CDR3 DNA sequence: TGTGCTAGCAGGGCTGCCGGGGGGTCAAGGGAGACCCAGTACTTC.

This clonotype was picked up a small number of times. The genes are TRBV4-2 and TRBJ2-3; D is unresolved. The CDR3 runs to 16 residues. Looked up from germline, CDR1 is LGHNA and CDR2 is YNFKEQ. V lost 2 bases, J lost 0 bases, and 12 bases lay in between. CDR3 loop: CASSQTPSLSTDTQYF. CDR3 DNA sequence: TGTGCCAGCAGCCAAACACCTTCCCTAAGCACAGATACGCAGTATTTT.

The sample holds many counts of this clonotype. The V gene is TRBV28, the J gene TRBJ2-1; 7 bases agree with TRBD2. The CDR3 contains 15 residues. With 0 bases clipped from V and 7 bases from J, the junction kept 6 bases outside the gene matches. Looked up from germline, CDR1 is MDHEN and CDR2 is SYDVKM. The CDR3 loop is CASSLWAGARNEQFF. The CDR3 nucleotides are TGTGCCAGCAGTTTATGGGCGGGAGCGCGAAATGAGCAGTTCTTC.

In this sample, this clonotype turned up many times. V gene TRBV15 combines with J gene TRBJ2-7; 10 bases fit TRBD1. Trimming at V came to 1 base and at J to 5 bases, leaving 2 bases not matched to a gene. The CDR3 covers 14 residues. CDR1 is LNHNV, CDR2 YYDKDF, per germline (reference sequence). For the CDR3, the DNA is TGTGCCACCAGCAGAGGACAGGGGGCGAACGAGCAGTACTTC. This sequence encodes CATSRGQGANEQYF.

This clonotype occurred many times. This sequence joins TRBV28 and TRBJ2-3; D is undetermined. Per the germline V gene, CDR1 is MDHEN and CDR2 is SYDVKM. This CDR3 is built from 14 residues. Trimming took 0 bases from V and 6 from J, leaving 10 bases between them. The CDR3 sequence is CASSLWGREDTQYF. CDR3 in DNA: TGTGCCAGCAGTTTATGGGGCCGCGAGGATACGCAGTATTTT.

The J gene is TRBJ1-6, the V gene TRBV12-3 or TRBV12-4; possibly TRBD1 for D (5 bases). The CDR3 length is 14 residues. Between the trimmed V and J ends, which lost 3 bases and 7 bases, there was a span of 10 bases. CDR3 DNA: TGTGCCAGCAGTTTGGGGCAGAGGAATTCACCCCTCCACTTT. Translated, it gives CASSLGQRNSPLHF.

This clonotype was seen repeatedly, ten times or more. The chain recombines TRBV19 with TRBJ2-1; 12 nucleotides line up with TRBD2. The J segment lost 4 bases and the V segment lost 1 base, leaving 2 bases of the junction unmatched. The germline V gene encodes CDR1 LNHDA and CDR2 SQIVND (reference sequence). The CDR3 has 16 amino acids. The CDR3 loop is CASSIVGTSGYNEQFF. The CDR3 nucleotides read TGTGCCAGTAGTATAGTGGGGACTAGCGGGTACAATGAGCAGTTCTTC.

This clonotype was seen repeatedly, ten times or more. The chain employs TRBV9 and TRBJ1-6; 7 positions match TRBD1. With 3 bases clipped from V and 9 bases from J, the junction kept 6 bases outside the gene matches. Germline V gene lookup returns CDR1 SGDLS and CDR2 YYNGEE. The CDR3 contains 14 residues. This CDR3 is CASSAGTASSPLHF. CDR3 sequence (DNA): TGTGCCAGCAGCGCTGGGACAGCTAGTTCACCCCTCCACTTT.

This clonotype has more than one count but fewer than ten. This rearrangement joins TRBV7-9 to TRBJ1-4, with TRBD1 identical over 9 bases. The CDR3 length is 15 residues. The junction had 9 bases not matched to a gene; V was cut back by 5 bases and J by 8 bases. The germline gives CDR1 SEHNR, CDR2 FQNEAQ (reference sequence). The CDR3 loop reads CASSGPTDRGEKLFF. DNA of the CDR3: TGTGCCAGCAGCGGACCCACCGACAGGGGGGAAAAACTGTTTTTT.

This rearrangement joins TRBV6-1 to TRBJ2-2, with 10 bases lining up with TRBD2. The CDR3 is 16 amino acids. Germline CDR1 and CDR2: MNHNS and SASEGT. The trim removed 2 bases at V and 8 bases at J, leaving 8 bases unmatched. The CDR3 sequence is CASSEFTSGIIGELFF. Here the CDR3 DNA reads TGTGCCAGCAGTGAATTTACTAGCGGGATAATAGGGGAGCTGTTTTTT.

This clonotype was observed many times. The chain employs TRBV6-1 and TRBJ2-7, with a possible D match to TRBD2 (5 bases). Trimming removed 6 bases at V and 4 bases at J, with 16 bases between. The germline CDR1 and CDR2 sequences are MNHNS and SASEGT. This CDR3 comprises 14 residues. Here the CDR3 reads CASSFLKGGYEQYF. The CDR3 DNA sequence: TGTGCCAGCAGCTTTCTGAAGGGCGGGTACGAGCAGTACTTC.

Regarding this clonotype: One end of the junction is discordant with germline, which a read error may explain. The V gene is TRBV7-7, the J gene TRBJ2-5, with 11 bases that match TRBD2. This CDR3 has 15 residues. In germline, CDR1 is SSHAT, CDR2 FNYEAQ (reference sequence). CDR3 sequence (DNA): TGTGCTAGCAGCTTAGGCTGGACTAGCGGGGAGACCCAGTACTTC. It codes for CASSLGWTSGETQYF.

This clonotype was seen a few times. The chain uses TRBV28 and TRBJ2-7; 10 bases align to TRBD2. The CDR3 spans 13 residues. J lost 12 bases, V lost 3 bases, and 8 bases had no gene match. Looked up from germline, CDR1 is MDHEN and CDR2 is SYDVKM. The CDR3 is CASSLDLAGVRYF. The CDR3 bases are TGTGCCAGCAGTTTGGATCTAGCGGGAGTGAGGTACTTC.

This clonotype was observed a few times. CDR3 loop: CATSRDHGTETQYF. The CDR3 DNA is TGTGCCACCAGCAGAGATCACGGGACGGAGACCCAGTACTTC. The V gene is TRBV15, the J gene TRBJ2-5; perhaps D is TRBD1 or TRBD2 (5 bases each). The CDR3 extends over 14 amino acids. V gave up 0 bases and J gave up 5 bases, with 10 bases separating them. The germline V gene encodes CDR1 LNHNV and CDR2 YYDKDF (reference sequence). The full variable domain, its missing parts supplied by reference TRBV15 and TRBJ2-5, is DAMVIQNPRYQVTQFGKPVTLSCSQTLNHNVMYWYQQKSSQAPKLLFHYYDKDFNNEADTPDNFQSRRPNTSFCFLDIRSPGLGDTAMYLCATSRDHGTETQYFGPGTRLLVL.

On this clonotype: Relative to the germline gene, one junction end is altered; a read error may explain this. The V and J genes are TRBV18 and TRBJ2-7, with 9 bases identical to TRBD1. CDR3 length: 12 residues. The V gene's germline CDR1 is KGHSH and CDR2 LQKENI. The CDR3 loop is CASSPDRDRVNF. In nucleotides, the CDR3 is TGTGCCAGCTCACCAGACCGGGACAGGGTGAATTTC.

The chain has TRBV29-1 and TRBJ2-1; TRBD2 might be the D (5 bases). The CDR3 is 19 amino acids. Between the trimmed V and J ends, which lost 4 bases and 7 bases, there was a span of 32 bases. The germline CDR1 and CDR2 sequences are SQVTM and ANQGSEA. The CDR3 sequence: CSVAILKLSLGSRLNEQFF. The DNA of the CDR3 is TGCAGCGTTGCCATACTAAAACTATCTCTGGGGAGTAGGCTAAATGAGCAGTTCTTC.

About this clonotype itself: This may come from a read error, since a much larger clone is one base off. The chain carries TRBV12-3 or TRBV12-4 and TRBJ2-1; 9 bases fit TRBD2. This CDR3 contains 14 residues. The CDR3 is CAGSLGGRAGEQFF. In DNA form, the CDR3 reads TGTGCCGGCAGTTTAGGCGGGAGGGCCGGTGAGCAGTTCTTC.

The sample holds a few counts of this clonotype. The chain is built from TRBV15 and TRBJ1-2; perhaps TRBD1 as D (5 bases). The CDR3 is 15 residues long. Trimming stripped 1 base from V and 5 bases from J, with 14 bases between. Germline CDR1 is LNHNV and CDR2 is YYDKDF (reference sequence). The CDR3 protein is CATSRVRVVGYGYTF. CDR3 DNA: TGTGCCACCAGCAGAGTCAGGGTTGTAGGATATGGCTACACCTTC.